This TCR beta chain is drawn from a study of CD8 T cells in Susac syndrome. Reverse transcription of about 0.5 to 1 ug RNA used random hexamers. TCRdb redid the calling of the immunoSEQ multiplex PCR reads with MiXCR, one entry per CDR3 protein. Counted here are around 190,000 distinct CDR3 sequences, roughly 95% occurring once; the ten biggest clones make up roughly 0.16%. Treatment-naive patients with stable or active relapsing-remitting disease served as multiple sclerosis controls. Negative isolation yielded CD4+ and CD8+ T cells, and FACS enriched TEMRA cells. V was clipped by 7 bases and J by 10 bases, with 19 bases between them. Germline loops: CDR1 SQVTM, CDR2 ANQGSEA. The CDR3 totals 12 residues.

Sequenced sample: CD8+ T cells from PBMCs. The receptor comes from a human donor with multiple sclerosis. The V gene is TRBV29-1, the J gene TRBJ1-1, with D maybe TRBD1 (5 bases). The CDR3 spells CSDTTTVAGAFF. The CDR3, as DNA: TGCAGCGACACCACGACAGTGGCTGGAGCTTTCTTT.